Listed here are 10 T cell receptor beta chains from one sample, sequenced in a study of blood T cell repertoires in COVID-19. Measured with immunoSEQ multiplex PCR; TCRdb has only the in-frame clones, and not every one. The repertoire holds approximately 180,000 clones, more than 80% seen once, with 5% to 8% in the top ten. Input material: PBMCs or T cells enriched from blood (not recorded which). These receptors were taken from a middle-aged man who had recovered from COVID-19.

This rearrangement joins TRBV11-2 to TRBJ2-7; a possible D gene is TRBD2 (5 bases). The CDR3 runs to 14 residues. CDR1 is SGHAT and CDR2 is FQNNGV in the germline V gene. V lost 5 bases and J 0 bases, leaving 11 bases between the germline ends. The CDR3 protein is CASSRGLASYEQYF. Written as DNA, the CDR3 is TGTGCCAGCAGCCGCGGGCTAGCCTCCTACGAGCAGTACTTC. Complete variable domain (other parts from reference TRBV11-2 and TRBJ2-7): EAGVAQSPRYKIIEKRQSVAFWCNPISGHATLYWYQQILGQGPKLLIQFQNNGVVDDSQLPKDRFSAERLKGVDSTLKIQPAKLEDSAVYLCASSRGLASYEQYFGPGTRLTVT.

The chain employs TRBV5-1 and TRBJ2-2, with D possibly matching TRBD1 (5 bases). This CDR3 has 14 amino acids. CDR1 is SGHRS, CDR2 YFSETQ, per germline. V was shortened by 0 bases and J by 8 bases, with 11 bases between the two germline ends. CDR3 coding DNA: TGCGCCAGCAGCTTGGAGACGGACATGGGGGAGCTGTTTTTT. Translated, it gives CASSLETDMGELFF.

This clone turned up a few times. V is TRBV6-5 and J is TRBJ2-2; D might be TRBD1 (6 bases). The CDR3 totals 14 residues. Germline-derived CDR1 and CDR2 are MNHEY and SVGAGI. Trimming took 6 bases from V and 4 from J, leaving 12 bases between them. The CDR3 loop reads CASSFLQGTGELFF. The CDR3 bases are TGTGCCAGCAGCTTCCTACAGGGCACCGGGGAGCTGTTTTTT.

This rearrangement joins TRBV11-2 to TRBJ2-7; 7 positions agree with TRBD2. V shed 2 bases, J shed 4 bases, and the junction held 8 bases outside the gene matches. The CDR3 is 15 amino acids. Germline V gene lookup returns CDR1 SGHAT and CDR2 FQNNGV. The CDR3 nucleotides read TGTGCCAGCAGCTTATTAAGCGGGGCCCAATACGAGCAGTACTTC. Its translation is CASSLLSGAQYEQYF.

The chain is built from TRBV5-1 and TRBJ2-3; D may be TRBD1 (5 bases). Germline V gives CDR1 SGHRS, CDR2 YFSETQ. The CDR3 is 17 residues long. V was pared by 0 bases and J by 0 bases, with 14 bases between. The DNA of the CDR3 is TGCGCCAGCAGCTTGGCTAGAAGGAGACAGAGCACAGATACGCAGTATTTT. Protein sequence: CASSLARRRQSTDTQYF.

This clone was counted only a few times. This chain links TRBV7-9 with TRBJ2-3; D gene ambiguous. The germline V gene has CDR1 SEHNR and CDR2 FQNEAQ (reference sequence). This CDR3 contains 13 residues. Trimming removed 1 base at V and 6 bases at J, with 8 bases between. CDR3 region: CASSLGAVDTQYF. DNA for the CDR3: TGTGCCAGCAGCTTAGGGGCCGTGGATACGCAGTATTTT.

The chain is built from TRBV4-2 and TRBJ2-3; 8 nucleotides match TRBD1. Germline CDR1 LGHNA, CDR2 YNFKEQ. This CDR3 contains 14 residues. Unmatched junction bases numbered 2, after V lost 4 bases and J lost 2 bases. CDR3 protein: CASSPGQATDTQYF. CDR3 coding DNA: TGTGCCAGCAGCCCGGGACAGGCCACAGATACGCAGTATTTT.

The sample holds one count of this clone. The chain couples TRBV5-1 to TRBJ1-3, with D possibly being TRBD1 (5 bases). This CDR3 contains 16 residues. Trimming took off 4 bases at V and 0 bases at J, with 14 bases between the two ends. Germline loops: CDR1 SGHRS, CDR2 YFSETQ. CDR3: CASSPAGLNSGNTIYF. As DNA, the CDR3 is TGCGCCAGCAGCCCGGCGGGACTCAACTCTGGAAACACCATATATTTT.

The V gene is TRBV29-1, the J gene TRBJ1-5; TRBD1 matches at 10 bases. Germline CDR1 reads SQVTM; CDR2 reads ANQGSEA. V shed 4 bases and J 5 bases; nucleotides not matched to a gene: 5. The CDR3 length is 14 residues. The CDR3 sequence is CSVAGTGVYQPQHF. The CDR3 DNA reads as TGCAGCGTTGCCGGGACAGGGGTGTATCAGCCCCAGCATTTT.

The rearrangement links TRBV7-8 to TRBJ1-2; TRBD1 is a possible D gene (5 bases). CDR3 length equals 13 residues. CDR1 SGHVS and CDR2 FQNEAQ come from the germline V gene. Trimming stripped 5 bases from V and 8 bases from J, with 15 bases between. The CDR3 sequence is CASSARGGMGYTF. CDR3 bases: TGTGCCAGCAGCGCAAGGGGTGGGATGGGCTACACCTTC. Full variable domain (outside the CDR3, taken from reference TRBV7-8 and TRBJ1-2): GAGVSQSPRYKVAKRGQDVALRCDPISGHVSLFWYQQALGQGPEFLTYFQNEAQLDKSGLPSDRFFAERPEGSVSTLKIQRTQQEDSAVYLCASSARGGMGYTFGSGTRLTVV.